This T cell receptor beta chain was captured in a study of radiation and T cells in renal cell carcinoma. Trimming left V 2 bases short and J 9 bases short, with 13 bases between. Germline values: CDR1 SEHNR, CDR2 FQNEAQ (reference sequence). The CDR3 is 13 residues long. Using immunoSEQ multiplex PCR, the repertoire was profiled, and TCRdb retains in-frame clones only, with some absent. The sample has about 150,000 clones; approximately 86% are singletons. The time point was: blood 2 weeks post-SBRT. Treatment described: 15 Gy SBRT to primary tumor, nephrectomy 4 weeks later. The patient's renal cell carcinoma had clear cell pathology.

The sample in question was blood, obtained from a patient whose treatment included radiotherapy and nephrectomy. The chain couples TRBV7-9 to TRBJ1-1; D is uncertain. This clonotype was obtained from a woman in her forties or fifties with renal cell carcinoma. The DNA of the CDR3 is TGTGCCAGCAGCTTAACGGTCACCCAACAAGCTTTCTTT. Its protein product is CASSLTVTQQAFF.